The sequence of this TCR beta chain was determined in a study of T cell responses to AZD1222 COVID-19 vaccine. Study-wide results and caveats: Spike was spanned by vaccine-associated CD4 TCRs, which were dominant at 160-218 and 743-854. Donors in the cohort were predominantly white British and more often female, and clonal diversity was possibly underestimated.

On this clone: Its antigen is currently unknown.

The method was immunoSEQ multiplex PCR; TCRdb's version includes in-frame clones alone and lacks a portion of them. The table records about 92,000 clones, roughly 90% of them present only once. Germline CDR1 and CDR2: SEHNR and FQNEAQ (reference sequence). Trimming removed 5 bases from V and 2 bases from J; junction bases left unmatched: 12. The CDR3 runs to 16 residues. This chain uses TRBV7-9 with TRBJ2-7; 7 bases agree with TRBD1. The clonotype was recovered from an adult in good health. The input for sequencing was peripheral blood, taken on day 0 of AZD1222 vaccination. The CDR3 coding sequence is TGTGCCAGCAGCGGACCGACTGCCGGGACAGCCTACGAGCAGTACTTC. It translates to CASSGPTAGTAYEQYF.